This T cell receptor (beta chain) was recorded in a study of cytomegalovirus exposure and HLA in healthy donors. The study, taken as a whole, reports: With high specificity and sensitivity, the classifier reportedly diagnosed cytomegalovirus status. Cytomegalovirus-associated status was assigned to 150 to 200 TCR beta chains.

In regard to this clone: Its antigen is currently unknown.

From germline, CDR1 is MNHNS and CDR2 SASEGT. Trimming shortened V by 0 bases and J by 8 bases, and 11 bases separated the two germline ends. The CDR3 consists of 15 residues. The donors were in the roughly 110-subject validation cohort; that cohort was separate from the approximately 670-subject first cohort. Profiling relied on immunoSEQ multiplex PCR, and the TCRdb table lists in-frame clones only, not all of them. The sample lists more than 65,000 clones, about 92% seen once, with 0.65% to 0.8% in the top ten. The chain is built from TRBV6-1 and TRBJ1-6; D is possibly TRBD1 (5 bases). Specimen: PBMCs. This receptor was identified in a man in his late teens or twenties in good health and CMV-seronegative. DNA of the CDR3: TGTGCCAGCAGTGAAGCGGGGGGATGGGATTCACCCCTCCACTTT. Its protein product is CASSEAGGWDSPLHF.